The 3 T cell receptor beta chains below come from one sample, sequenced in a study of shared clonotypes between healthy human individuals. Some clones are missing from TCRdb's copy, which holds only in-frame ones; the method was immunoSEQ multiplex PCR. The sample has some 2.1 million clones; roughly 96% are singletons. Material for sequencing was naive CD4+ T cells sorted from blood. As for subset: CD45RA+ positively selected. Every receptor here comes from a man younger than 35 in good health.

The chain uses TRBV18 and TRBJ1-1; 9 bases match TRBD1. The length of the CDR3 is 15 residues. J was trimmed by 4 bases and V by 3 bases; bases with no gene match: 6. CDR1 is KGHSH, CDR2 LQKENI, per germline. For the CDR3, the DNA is TGTGCCAGCTCACCCCTCGACAGGGGGGTCACTGAAGCTTTCTTT. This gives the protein CASSPLDRGVTEAFF.

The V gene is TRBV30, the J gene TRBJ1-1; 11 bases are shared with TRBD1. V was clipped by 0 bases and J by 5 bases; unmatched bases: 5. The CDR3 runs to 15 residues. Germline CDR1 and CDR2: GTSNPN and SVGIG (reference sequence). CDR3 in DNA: TGTGCCTGGAGTGTACCGGGGACAGGGGGAACTGAAGCTTTCTTT. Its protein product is CAWSVPGTGGTEAFF. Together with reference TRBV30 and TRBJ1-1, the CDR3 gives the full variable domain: SQTIHQWPATLVQPVGSPLSLECTVEGTSNPNLYWYRQAAGRGLQLLFYSVGIGQISSEVPQNLSASRPQDRQFILSSKKLLLSDSGFYLCAWSVPGTGGTEAFFGQGTRLTVV.

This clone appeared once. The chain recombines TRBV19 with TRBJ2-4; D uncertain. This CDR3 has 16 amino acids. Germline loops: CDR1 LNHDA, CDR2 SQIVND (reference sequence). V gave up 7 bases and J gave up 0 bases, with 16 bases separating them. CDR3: CASKPGGSLAKNIQYF. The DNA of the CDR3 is TGTGCCAGTAAGCCAGGTGGCAGTTTAGCCAAAAACATTCAGTACTTC.